This T cell receptor beta chain was recovered during a study of cytomegalovirus exposure and HLA in healthy donors. Study-wide results and caveats: It was reported in a later analysis that an Asian-associated ancestry cluster showed fewer N-insertions than the roughly 620-donor mean.

The germline V gene encodes CDR1 LGHNA and CDR2 YNFKEQ. The CDR3 totals 16 residues. After removal of 0 bases from V and 0 bases from J, the junction contained 2 bases not matched to a gene. Amplification used 60 Vbeta primers and 13 Jbeta primers. Data came from immunoSEQ multiplex PCR; TCRdb stores just in-frame clones and leaves some out. The sample shows about 120,000 clones, over 60% of them seen only once. On this clone: The antigen is unknown. The same CDR3 also results from other DNA sequences found in this sample.

This chain joins TRBV4-2 and TRBJ2-1; 7 bases are shared with TRBD2. This receptor was identified in a woman aged 18-29 years in good health and CMV-seropositive. Specimen: PBMCs. In DNA form, the CDR3 reads TGTGCCAGCAGCCAAGAGGGGGGGAGCTCCTACAATGAGCAGTTCTTC. Translated: CASSQEGGSSYNEQFF.